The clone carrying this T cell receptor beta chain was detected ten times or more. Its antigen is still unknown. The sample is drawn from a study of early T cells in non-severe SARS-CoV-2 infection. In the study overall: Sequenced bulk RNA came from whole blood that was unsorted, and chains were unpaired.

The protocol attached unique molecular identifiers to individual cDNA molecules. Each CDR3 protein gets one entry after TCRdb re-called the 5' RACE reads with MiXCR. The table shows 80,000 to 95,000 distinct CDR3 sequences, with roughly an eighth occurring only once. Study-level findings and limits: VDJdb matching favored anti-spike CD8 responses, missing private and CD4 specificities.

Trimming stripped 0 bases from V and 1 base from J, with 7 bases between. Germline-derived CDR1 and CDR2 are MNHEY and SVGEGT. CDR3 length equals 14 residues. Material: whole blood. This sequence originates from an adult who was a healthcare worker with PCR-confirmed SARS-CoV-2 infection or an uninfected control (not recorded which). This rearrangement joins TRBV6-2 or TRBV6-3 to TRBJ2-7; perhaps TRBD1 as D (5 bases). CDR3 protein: CASSYSWTSYEQYF. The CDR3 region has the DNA TGTGCCAGCAGTTACTCGTGGACATCCTACGAGCAGTACTTC.